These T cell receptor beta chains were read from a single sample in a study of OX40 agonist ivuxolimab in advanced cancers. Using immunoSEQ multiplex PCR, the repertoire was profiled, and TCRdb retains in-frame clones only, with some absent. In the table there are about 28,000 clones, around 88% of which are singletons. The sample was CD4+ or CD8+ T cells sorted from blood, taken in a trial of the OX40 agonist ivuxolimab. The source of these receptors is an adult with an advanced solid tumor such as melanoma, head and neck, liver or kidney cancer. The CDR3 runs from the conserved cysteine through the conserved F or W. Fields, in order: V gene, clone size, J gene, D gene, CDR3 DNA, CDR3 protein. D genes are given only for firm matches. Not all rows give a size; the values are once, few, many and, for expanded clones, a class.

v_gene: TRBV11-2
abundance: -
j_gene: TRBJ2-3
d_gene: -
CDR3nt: TGTGCCAGCAGCTTAGCTGGGCGGGGGCCAGATACGCAGTATTTT
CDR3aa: CASSLAGRGPDTQYF

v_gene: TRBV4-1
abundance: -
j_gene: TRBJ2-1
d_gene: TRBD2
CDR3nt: TGCGCCAGCAGCCAAGAGCTAGCGGGAGGGCCCTACAATGAGCAGTTCTTC
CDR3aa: CASSQELAGGPYNEQFF

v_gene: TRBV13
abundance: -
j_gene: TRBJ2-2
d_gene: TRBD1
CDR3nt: TGTGCCAGCAGCTCGTCCACAGGGGGCGGTGACACCGGGGAGCTGTTTTTT
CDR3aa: CASSSSTGGGDTGELFF

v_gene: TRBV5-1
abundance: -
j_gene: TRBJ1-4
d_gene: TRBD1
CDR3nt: TGCGCCAGCAGCTTAAACAGGGGGTATAATGAAAAACTGTTTTTT
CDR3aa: CASSLNRGYNEKLFF

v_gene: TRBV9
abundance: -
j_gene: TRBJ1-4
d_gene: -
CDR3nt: TGTGCCAGCAGCGCGGGGGAGGGCGCAACTAATGAAAAACTGTTTTTT
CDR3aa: CASSAGEGATNEKLFF

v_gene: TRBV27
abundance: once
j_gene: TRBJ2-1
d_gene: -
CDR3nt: TGTGCCAGCAGTTTATCCCGGCTAGCCCAGCAGTTCTTC
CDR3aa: CASSLSRLAQQFF

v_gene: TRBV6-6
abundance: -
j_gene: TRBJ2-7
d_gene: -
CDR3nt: TGTGCCAGCAGCCTACAGGGCTCCTACGAGCAGTACTTC
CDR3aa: CASSLQGSYEQYF

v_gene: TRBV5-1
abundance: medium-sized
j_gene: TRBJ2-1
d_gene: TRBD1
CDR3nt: TGCGCCAGCAGCAGGACAGGGTCGGGGAATGAGCAGTTCTTC
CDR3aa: CASSRTGSGNEQFF

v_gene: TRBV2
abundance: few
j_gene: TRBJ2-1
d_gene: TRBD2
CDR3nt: TGTGCCAGCAGCCCCCGAGCGGGAGGGAACGGTGAGCAGTTCTTC
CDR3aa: CASSPRAGGNGEQFF

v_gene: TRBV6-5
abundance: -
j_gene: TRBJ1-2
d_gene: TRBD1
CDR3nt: TGTGCCAGCAGAGGACAGGGAGACTATGGCTACACCTTC
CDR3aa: CASRGQGDYGYTF

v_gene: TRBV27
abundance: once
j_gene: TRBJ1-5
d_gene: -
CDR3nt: TGTGCCAGCAGTCAGTGGGACAATCAGCCCCAGCATTTT
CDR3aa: CASSQWDNQPQHF

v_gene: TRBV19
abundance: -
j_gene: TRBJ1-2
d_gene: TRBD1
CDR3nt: TGTGCCAGTAGTCCATTGGGACAGTATGGCTACACCTTC
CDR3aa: CASSPLGQYGYTF

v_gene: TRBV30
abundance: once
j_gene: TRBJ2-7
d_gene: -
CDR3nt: TGTGCCTGGACATTTCGAGACAAAGCCTACGAGCAGTACTTC
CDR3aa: CAWTFRDKAYEQYF

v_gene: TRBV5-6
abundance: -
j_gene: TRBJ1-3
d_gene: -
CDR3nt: TGTGCCAGCAGCTTGCAGGCAGGACGACAGTCTGGAAACACCATATATTTT
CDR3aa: CASSLQAGRQSGNTIYF

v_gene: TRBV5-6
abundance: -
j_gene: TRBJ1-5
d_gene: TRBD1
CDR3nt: TGTGCCAGCAGCCTACAGGGGCGGCCCCAGCATTTT
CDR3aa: CASSLQGRPQHF

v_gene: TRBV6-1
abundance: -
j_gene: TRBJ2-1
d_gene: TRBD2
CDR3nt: TGTGCCAGCAGCTCTAGCGGGAGCTCCTACAATGAGCAGTTCTTC
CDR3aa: CASSSSGSSYNEQFF

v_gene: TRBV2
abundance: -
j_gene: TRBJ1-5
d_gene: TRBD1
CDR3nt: TGTGCCAGCAGTGTCCCCGGACAGGGGGCGCGGAGCAATCAGCCCCAGCATTTT
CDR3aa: CASSVPGQGARSNQPQHF

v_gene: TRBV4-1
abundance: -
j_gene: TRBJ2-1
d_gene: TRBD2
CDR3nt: TGCGCCAGCAGCTCGATAGCGGGAGTGGGTGAGCAGTTCTTC
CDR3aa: CASSSIAGVGEQFF

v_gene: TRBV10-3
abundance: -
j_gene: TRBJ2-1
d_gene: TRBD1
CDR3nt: TGTGCCATCAAAGACAGGGGATACAATGAGCAGTTCTTC
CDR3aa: CAIKDRGYNEQFF

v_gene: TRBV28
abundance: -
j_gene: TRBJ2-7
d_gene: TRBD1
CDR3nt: TGTGCCAGCAGTAGGCCGACAGGGGGCGCCCAGCGGGAACTCTACGAGCAGTACTTC
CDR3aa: CASSRPTGGAQRELYEQYF

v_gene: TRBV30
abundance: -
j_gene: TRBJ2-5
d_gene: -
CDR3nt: TGTGCCTGGAGTCCCGGGACCTTCGGTGAGACCCAGTACTTC
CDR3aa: CAWSPGTFGETQYF

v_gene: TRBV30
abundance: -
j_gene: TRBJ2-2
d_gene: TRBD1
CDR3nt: TGTGCCTGGAGTGTTTTGACAGGGGGAACCGGGGAGCTGTTTTTT
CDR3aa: CAWSVLTGGTGELFF

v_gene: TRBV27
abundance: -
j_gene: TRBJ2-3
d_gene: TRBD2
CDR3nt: TGTGCCAGCAGTTTATCCGCGGGAGACTTCACAGATACGCAGTATTTT
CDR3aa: CASSLSAGDFTDTQYF

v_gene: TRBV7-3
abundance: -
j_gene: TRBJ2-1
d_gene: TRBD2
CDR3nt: TGTGCCAGCAGCTTAAAATGGTCGGGCGGGAGTTCCTACAATGAGCAGTTCTTC
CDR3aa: CASSLKWSGGSSYNEQFF

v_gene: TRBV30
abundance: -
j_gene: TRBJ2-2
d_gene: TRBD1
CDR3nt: TGTGCCTGGAACCTTAAGACAGGGATGGACGGGGAGCTGTTTTTT
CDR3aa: CAWNLKTGMDGELFF

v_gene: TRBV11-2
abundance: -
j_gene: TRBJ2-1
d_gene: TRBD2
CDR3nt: TGTGCCAGCAGAAGCGCTAGCGGGGTCTACAATGAGCAGTTCTTC
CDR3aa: CASRSASGVYNEQFF

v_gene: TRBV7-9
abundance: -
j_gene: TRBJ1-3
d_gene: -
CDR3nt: TGTGCCAGCAGGGGGTTTGGAAACACCATATATTTT
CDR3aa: CASRGFGNTIYF

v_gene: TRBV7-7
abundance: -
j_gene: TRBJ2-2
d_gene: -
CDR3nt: TGTGCTAGCAGCTTTGCCGGCGGGGAGCTGTTTTTT
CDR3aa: CASSFAGGELFF

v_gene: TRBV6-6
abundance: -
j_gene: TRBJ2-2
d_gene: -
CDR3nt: TGTGCCAGCAGCCTGATCACCGGGGAGCTGTTTTTT
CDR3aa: CASSLITGELFF

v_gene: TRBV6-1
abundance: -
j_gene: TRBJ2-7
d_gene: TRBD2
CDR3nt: TGTGCCAGCAGTGAAGCGCGGGGGGCCGAGCAGTACTTC
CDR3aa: CASSEARGAEQYF

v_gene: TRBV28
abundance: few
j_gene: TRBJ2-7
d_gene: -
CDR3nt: TGTGCCACCGCCTTGGGCGAGCAGTACTTC
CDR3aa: CATALGEQYF

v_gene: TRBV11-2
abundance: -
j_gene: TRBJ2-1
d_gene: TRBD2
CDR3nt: TGTGCCAGCAGCCTGACTAGCGGGGAATACAATGAGCAGTTCTTC
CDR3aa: CASSLTSGEYNEQFF

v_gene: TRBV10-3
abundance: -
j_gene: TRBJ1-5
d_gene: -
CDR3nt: TGTGCCATCAGTGAGGGAACAGCGAGCAATCAGCCCCAGCATTTT
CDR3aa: CAISEGTASNQPQHF

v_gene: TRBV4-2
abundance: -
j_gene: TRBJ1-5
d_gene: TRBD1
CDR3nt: TGTGCCAGCAGCCAAGATCGCGGGACAGGAATAAATCAGCCCCAGCATTTT
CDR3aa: CASSQDRGTGINQPQHF

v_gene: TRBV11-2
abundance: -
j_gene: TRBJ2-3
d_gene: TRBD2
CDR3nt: TGTGCCAGCAGCTTAGAGGCTAGCGGGAGGGGAGATACGCAGTATTTT
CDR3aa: CASSLEASGRGDTQYF

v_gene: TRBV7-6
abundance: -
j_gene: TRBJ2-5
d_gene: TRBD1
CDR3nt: TGTGCCAGCAGCTTAGGGGACAGGTGGGAGACCCAGTACTTC
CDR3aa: CASSLGDRWETQYF

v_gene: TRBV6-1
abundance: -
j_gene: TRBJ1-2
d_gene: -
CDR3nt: TGTGCCAGCAGTGAAGCCGGAGGACCCTATGGCTACACCTTC
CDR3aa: CASSEAGGPYGYTF

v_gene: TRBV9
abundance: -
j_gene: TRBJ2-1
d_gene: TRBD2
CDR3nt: TGTGCCAGCAGCGTAGGTAGCGGGAGTTACAATGAGCAGTTCTTC
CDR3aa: CASSVGSGSYNEQFF

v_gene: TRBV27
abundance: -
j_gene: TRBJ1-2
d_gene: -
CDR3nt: TGTGCCAGCAGTTGGAACACAAACTATGGCTACACCTTC
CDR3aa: CASSWNTNYGYTF

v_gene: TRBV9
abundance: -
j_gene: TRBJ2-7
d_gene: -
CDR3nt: TGTGCCAGCAGCGCGGAGCCTGGGCAGGCCTACGAGCAGTACTTC
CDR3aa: CASSAEPGQAYEQYF

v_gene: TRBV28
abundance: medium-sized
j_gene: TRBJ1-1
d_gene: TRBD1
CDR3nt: TGTGCCAGCAGTCCACAGGGGACGGGAATGAACACTGAAGCTTTCTTT
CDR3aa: CASSPQGTGMNTEAFF

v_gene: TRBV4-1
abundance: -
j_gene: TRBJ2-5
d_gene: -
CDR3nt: TGCGCCAGCAGCCAAGATCTAAGGACCCAGTACTTC
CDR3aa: CASSQDLRTQYF

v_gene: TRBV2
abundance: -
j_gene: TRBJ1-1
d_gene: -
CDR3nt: TGTGCCAGCAGTGAATTCCACCCTCCGAACACTGAAGCTTTCTTT
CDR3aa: CASSEFHPPNTEAFF